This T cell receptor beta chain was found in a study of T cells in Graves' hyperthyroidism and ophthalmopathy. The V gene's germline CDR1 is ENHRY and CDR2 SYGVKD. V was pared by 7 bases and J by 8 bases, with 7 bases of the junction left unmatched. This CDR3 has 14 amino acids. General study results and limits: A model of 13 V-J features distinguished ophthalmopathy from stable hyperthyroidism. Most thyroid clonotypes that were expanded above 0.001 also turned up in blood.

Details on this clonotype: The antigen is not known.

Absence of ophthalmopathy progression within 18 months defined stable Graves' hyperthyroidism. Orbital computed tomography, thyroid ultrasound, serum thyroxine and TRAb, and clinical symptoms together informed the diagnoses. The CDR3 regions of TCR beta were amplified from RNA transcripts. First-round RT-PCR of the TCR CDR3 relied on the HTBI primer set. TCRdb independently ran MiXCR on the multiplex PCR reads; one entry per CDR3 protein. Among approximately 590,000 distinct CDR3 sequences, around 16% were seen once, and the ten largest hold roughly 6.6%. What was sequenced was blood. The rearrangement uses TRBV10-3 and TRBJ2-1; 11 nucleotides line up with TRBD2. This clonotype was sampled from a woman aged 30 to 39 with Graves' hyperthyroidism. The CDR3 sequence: CAITVSGRGHEQFF. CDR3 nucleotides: TGTGCCATCACCGTTAGCGGGAGGGGCCATGAGCAGTTCTTC.